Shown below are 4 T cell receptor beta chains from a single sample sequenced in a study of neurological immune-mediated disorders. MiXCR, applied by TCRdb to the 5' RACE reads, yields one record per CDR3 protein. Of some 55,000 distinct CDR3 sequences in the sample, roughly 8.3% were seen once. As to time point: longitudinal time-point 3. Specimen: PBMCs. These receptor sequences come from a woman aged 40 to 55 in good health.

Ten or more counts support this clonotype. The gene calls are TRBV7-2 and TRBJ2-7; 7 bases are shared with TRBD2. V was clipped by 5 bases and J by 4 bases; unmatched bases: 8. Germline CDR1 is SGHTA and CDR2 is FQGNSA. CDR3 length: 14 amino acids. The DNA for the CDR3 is TGTGCCAGCAGCCCAGGACTAGGAGCGTACGAGCAGTACTTC. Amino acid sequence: CASSPGLGAYEQYF.

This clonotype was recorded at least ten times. The CDR3 sequence is CASSPTGSGNTIYF. The CDR3 nucleotides are TGTGCCAGCTCACCAACTGGGTCAGGAAACACCATATATTTT. The genes are TRBV18 and TRBJ1-3; D unresolved. Germline V CDR1 and CDR2: KGHSH, LQKENI. The CDR3 has 14 residues. The V and J ends lost 2 bases and 4 bases respectively, with 9 bases between them.

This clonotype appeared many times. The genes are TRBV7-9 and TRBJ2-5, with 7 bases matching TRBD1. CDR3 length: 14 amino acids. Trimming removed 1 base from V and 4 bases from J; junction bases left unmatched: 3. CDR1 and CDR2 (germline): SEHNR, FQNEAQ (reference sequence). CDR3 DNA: TGTGCCAGCAGCTTAGACAGGGGTGTAGAGACCCAGTACTTC. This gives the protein CASSLDRGVETQYF.

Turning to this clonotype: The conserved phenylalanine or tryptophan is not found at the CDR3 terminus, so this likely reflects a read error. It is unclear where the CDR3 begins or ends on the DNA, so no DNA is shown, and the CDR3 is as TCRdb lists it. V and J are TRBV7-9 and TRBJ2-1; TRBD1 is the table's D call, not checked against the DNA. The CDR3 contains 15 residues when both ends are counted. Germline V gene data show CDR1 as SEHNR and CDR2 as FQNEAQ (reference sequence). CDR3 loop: CASSARGLSYNEQFI.